This TCR beta chain was observed in a study of Graves' ophthalmopathy and Graves' hyperthyroidism. V shed 5 bases and J shed 7 bases, with 20 bases lying between them. The CDR3 runs to 15 residues. Germline lookup yields CDR1 SGHDN and CDR2 FVKESK. Lactation, pregnancy, uncontrolled infections and other autoimmune diseases were all grounds for excluding patients. In its sample, this clonotype was seen a few times. RNA transcripts yielded amplified TCR beta CDR3 regions. An opening RT-PCR round employed HTBI primers and preceded a second-round multiplex PCR. One entry per CDR3 protein, called by TCRdb with MiXCR from the multiplex PCR reads. The data contain 1 million to 1.3 million distinct CDR3 sequences, less than 45% of them singletons.

The sample consisted of peripheral blood or thyroid tissue (not recorded which). The TCR sequence derives from an adult man with Graves' hyperthyroidism. V is TRBV14 and J is TRBJ2-5; D is tentatively TRBD1 or TRBD2 (5 bases each). The chain's CDR3 is CASSNLGVGVGTQYF. The CDR3 DNA reads as TGTGCCAGCAGCAACCTGGGGGTTGGAGTCGGGACCCAGTACTTC.